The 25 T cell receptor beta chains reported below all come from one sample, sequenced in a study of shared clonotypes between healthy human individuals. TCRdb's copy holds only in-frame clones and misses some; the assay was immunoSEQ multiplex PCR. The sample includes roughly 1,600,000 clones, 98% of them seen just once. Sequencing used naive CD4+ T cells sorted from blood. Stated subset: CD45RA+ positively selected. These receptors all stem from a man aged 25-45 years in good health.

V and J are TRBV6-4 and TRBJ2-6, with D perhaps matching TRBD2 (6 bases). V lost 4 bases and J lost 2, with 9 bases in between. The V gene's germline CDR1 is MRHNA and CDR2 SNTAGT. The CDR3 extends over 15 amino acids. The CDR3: CASSGEAAGANVLTF. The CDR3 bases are TGTGCCAGCAGTGGGGAGGCTGCTGGGGCCAACGTCCTGACTTTC.

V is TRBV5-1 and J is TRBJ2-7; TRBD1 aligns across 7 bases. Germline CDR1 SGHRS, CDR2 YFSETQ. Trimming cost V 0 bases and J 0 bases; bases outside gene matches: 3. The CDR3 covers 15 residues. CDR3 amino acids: CASSLDRGDSYEQYF. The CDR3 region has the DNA TGCGCCAGCAGCTTGGACAGGGGCGACTCCTACGAGCAGTACTTC.

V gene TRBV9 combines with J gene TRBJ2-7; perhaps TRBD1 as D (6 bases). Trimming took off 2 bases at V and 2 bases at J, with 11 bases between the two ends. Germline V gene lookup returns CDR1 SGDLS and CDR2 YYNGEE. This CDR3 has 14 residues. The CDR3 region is CASSVRTDTYEQYF. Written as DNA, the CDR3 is TGTGCCAGCAGCGTCAGGACAGACACCTACGAGCAGTACTTC.

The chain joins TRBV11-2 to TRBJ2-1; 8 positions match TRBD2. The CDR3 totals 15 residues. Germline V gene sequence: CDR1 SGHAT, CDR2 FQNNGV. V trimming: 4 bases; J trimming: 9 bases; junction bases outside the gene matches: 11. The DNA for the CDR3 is TGTGCCAGCAGCTCGTTAGCGGGACCGACAATTGAGCAGTTCTTC. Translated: CASSSLAGPTIEQFF.

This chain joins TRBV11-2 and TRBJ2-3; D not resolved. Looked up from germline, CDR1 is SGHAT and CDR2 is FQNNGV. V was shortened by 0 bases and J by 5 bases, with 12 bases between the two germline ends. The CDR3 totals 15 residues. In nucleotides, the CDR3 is TGTGCCAGCAGCTTAGATGGAGCTTCAGGAGATACGCAGTATTTT. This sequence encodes CASSLDGASGDTQYF.

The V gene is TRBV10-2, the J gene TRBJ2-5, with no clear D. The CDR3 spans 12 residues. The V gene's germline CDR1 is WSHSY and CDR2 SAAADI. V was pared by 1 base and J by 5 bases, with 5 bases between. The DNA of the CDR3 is TGCGCCAGCAGTGAGTTGAAGGAGACCCAGTACTTC. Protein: CASSELKETQYF.

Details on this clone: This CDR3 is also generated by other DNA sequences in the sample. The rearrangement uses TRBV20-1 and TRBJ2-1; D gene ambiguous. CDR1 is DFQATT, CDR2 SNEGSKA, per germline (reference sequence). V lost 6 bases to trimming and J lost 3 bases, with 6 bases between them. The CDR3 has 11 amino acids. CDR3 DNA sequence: TGCAGTGCGCGAGGCTACAATGAGCAGTTCTTC. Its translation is CSARGYNEQFF.

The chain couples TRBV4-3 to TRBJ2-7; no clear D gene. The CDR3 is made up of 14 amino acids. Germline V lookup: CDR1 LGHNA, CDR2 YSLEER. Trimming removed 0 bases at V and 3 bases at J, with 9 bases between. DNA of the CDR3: TGCGCCAGCAGCCAAGAGTCAGGAAACTACGAGCAGTACTTC. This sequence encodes CASSQESGNYEQYF.

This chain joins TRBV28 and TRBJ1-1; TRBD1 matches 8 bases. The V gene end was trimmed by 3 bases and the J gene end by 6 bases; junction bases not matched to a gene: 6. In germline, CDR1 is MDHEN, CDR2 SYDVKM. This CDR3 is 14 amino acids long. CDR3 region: CASSFPGTGPEAFF. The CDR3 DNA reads TGTGCCAGCAGTTTCCCTGGGACAGGTCCTGAAGCTTTCTTT.

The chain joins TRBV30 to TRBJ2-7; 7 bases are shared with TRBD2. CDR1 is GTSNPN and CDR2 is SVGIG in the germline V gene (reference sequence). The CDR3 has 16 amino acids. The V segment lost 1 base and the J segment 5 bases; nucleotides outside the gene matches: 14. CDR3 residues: CAWSAGRTGLADEQYF. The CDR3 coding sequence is TGTGCCTGGAGTGCCGGGAGGACCGGGCTAGCTGACGAGCAGTACTTC.

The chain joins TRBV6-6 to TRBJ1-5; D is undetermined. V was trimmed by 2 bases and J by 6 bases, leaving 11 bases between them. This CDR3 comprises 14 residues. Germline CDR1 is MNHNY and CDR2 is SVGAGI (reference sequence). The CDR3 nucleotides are TGTGCCAGCAGTTACCCCAAAGAAACTCAGCCCCAGCATTTT. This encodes CASSYPKETQPQHF.

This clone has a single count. The CDR3 coding sequence is TGCGCCAGCAGCCAAACACTCCTCCAGAATCGAAGCTCCTACGAGCAGTACTTC. Encoded protein: CASSQTLLQNRSSYEQYF. The chain links TRBV4-1 to TRBJ2-7, with D uncertain. CDR1 MGHRA and CDR2 YSYEKL come from the germline V gene. This CDR3 region has 18 residues. The V end lost 2 bases, the J end lost 0 bases, and 20 bases lay between the germline ends.

The CDR3 sequence: CASSPDSGDGYTF. The CDR3, as DNA: TGTGCCAGCTCACCCGACTCAGGCGACGGCTACACCTTC. This chain uses TRBV18 with TRBJ1-2; the D is unclear. This CDR3 region has 13 residues. V was clipped by 3 bases and J by 8 bases, with 13 bases between them. CDR1 and CDR2 from the germline V gene are KGHSH and LQKENI.

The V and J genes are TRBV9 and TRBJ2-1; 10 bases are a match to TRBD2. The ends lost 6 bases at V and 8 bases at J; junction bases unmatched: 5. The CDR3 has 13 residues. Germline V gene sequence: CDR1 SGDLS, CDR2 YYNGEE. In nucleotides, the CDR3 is TGTGCCAGCACAGAGCGGGAGGGCTATGAGCAGTTCTTC. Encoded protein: CASTEREGYEQFF.

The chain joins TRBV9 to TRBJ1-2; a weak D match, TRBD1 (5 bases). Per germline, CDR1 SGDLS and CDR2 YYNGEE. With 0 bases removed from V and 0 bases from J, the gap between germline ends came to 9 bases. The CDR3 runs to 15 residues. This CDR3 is CASSVGTGANYGYTF. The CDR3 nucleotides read TGTGCCAGCAGCGTAGGGACGGGGGCTAACTATGGCTACACCTTC. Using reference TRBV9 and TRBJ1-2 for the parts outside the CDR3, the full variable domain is DSGVTQTPKHLITATGQRVTLRCSPRSGDLSVYWYQQSLDQGLQFLIQYYNGEERAKGNILERFSAQQFPDLHSELNLSSLELGDSALYFCASSVGTGANYGYTFGSGTRLTVV.

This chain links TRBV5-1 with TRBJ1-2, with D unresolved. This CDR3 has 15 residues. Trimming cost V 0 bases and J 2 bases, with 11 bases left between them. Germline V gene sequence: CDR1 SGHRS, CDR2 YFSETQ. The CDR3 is CASSLGPDGNYGYTF. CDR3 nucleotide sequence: TGCGCCAGCAGCTTGGGGCCGGACGGAAACTATGGCTACACCTTC.

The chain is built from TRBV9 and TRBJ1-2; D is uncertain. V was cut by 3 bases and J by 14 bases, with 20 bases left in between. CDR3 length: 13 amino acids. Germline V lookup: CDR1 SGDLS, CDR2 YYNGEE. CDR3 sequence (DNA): TGTGCCAGCAGCGACAGACAAGGCCCACCGGAGACCTTC. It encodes CASSDRQGPPETF. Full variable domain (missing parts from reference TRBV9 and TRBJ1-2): DSGVTQTPKHLITATGQRVTLRCSPRSGDLSVYWYQQSLDQGLQFLIQYYNGEERAKGNILERFSAQQFPDLHSELNLSSLELGDSALYFCASSDRQGPPETFGSGTRLTVV.

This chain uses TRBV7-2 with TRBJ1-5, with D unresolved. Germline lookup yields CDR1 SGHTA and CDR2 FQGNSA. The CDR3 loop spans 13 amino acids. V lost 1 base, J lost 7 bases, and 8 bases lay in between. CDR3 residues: CASSLVGQQPQHF. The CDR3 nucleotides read TGTGCCAGCAGCTTAGTTGGGCAACAGCCCCAGCATTTT.

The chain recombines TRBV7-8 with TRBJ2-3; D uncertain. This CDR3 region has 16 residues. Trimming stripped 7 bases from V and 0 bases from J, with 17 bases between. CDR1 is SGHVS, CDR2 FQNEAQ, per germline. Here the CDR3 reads CASTLHQAASTDTQYF. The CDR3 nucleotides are TGTGCCAGCACCCTACACCAGGCAGCTAGCACAGATACGCAGTATTTT.

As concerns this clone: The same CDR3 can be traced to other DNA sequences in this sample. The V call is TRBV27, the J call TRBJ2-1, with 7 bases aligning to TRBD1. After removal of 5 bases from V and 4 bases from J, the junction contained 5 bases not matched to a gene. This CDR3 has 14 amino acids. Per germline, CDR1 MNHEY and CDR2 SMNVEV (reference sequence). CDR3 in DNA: TGTGCCAGCAGTCGAGGGGGCCCATACAATGAGCAGTTCTTC. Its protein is CASSRGGPYNEQFF.

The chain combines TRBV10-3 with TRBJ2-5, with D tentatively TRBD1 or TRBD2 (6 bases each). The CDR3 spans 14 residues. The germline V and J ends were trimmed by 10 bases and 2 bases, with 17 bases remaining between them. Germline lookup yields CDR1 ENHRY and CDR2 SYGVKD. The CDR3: CATQGRGLQETQYF. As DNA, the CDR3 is TGTGCCACCCAGGGGCGGGGATTACAAGAGACCCAGTACTTC.

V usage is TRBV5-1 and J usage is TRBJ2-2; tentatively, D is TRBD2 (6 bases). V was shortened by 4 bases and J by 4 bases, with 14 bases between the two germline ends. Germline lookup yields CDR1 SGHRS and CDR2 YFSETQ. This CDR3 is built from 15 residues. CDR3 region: CASSTGLQTTGELFF. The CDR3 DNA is TGCGCCAGCAGCACGGGACTCCAAACCACCGGGGAGCTGTTTTTT. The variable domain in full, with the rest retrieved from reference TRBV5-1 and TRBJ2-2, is KAGVTQTPRYLIKTRGQQVTLSCSPISGHRSVSWYQQTPGQGLQFLFEYFSETQRNKGNFPGRFSGRQFSNSRSEMNVSTLELGDSALYLCASSTGLQTTGELFFGEGSRLTVL.

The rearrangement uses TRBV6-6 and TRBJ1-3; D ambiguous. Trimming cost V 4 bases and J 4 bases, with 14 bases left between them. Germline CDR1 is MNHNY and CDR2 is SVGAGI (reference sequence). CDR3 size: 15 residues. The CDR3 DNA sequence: TGTGCCAGCAGTTCCCCCGGGTCCCCCGGAAACACCATATATTTT. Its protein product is CASSSPGSPGNTIYF.

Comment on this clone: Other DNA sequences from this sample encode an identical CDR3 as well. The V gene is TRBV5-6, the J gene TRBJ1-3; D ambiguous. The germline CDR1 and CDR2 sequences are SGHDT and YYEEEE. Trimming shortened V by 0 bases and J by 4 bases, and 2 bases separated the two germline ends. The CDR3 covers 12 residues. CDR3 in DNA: TGTGCCAGCAGCTTGGGGGGAAACACCATATATTTT. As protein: CASSLGGNTIYF.

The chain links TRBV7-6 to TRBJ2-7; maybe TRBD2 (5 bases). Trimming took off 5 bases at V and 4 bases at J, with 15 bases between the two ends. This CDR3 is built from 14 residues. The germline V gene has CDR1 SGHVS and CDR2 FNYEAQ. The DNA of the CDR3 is TGTGCCAGCAGCCCCCTCGGGGTGGGGTACGAGCAGTACTTC. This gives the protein CASSPLGVGYEQYF.